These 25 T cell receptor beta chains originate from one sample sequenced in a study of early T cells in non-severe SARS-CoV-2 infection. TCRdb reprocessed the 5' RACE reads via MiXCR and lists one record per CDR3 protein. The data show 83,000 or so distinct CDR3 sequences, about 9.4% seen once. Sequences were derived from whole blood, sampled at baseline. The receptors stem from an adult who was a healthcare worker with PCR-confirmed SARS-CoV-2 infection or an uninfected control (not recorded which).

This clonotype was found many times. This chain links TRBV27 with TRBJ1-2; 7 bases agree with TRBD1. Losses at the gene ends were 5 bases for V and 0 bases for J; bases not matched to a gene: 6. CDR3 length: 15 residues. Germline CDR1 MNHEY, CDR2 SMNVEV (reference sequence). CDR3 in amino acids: CASSAYGTANYGYTF. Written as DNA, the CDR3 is TGTGCCAGCAGTGCCTACGGGACAGCTAACTATGGCTACACCTTC.

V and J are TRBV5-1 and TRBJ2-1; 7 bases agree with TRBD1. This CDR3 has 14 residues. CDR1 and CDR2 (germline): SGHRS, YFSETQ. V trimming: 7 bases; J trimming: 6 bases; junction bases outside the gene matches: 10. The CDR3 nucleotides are TGCGCCAGCGGCGACAGGGTCCCAATCAATGAGCAGTTCTTC. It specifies CASGDRVPINEQFF.

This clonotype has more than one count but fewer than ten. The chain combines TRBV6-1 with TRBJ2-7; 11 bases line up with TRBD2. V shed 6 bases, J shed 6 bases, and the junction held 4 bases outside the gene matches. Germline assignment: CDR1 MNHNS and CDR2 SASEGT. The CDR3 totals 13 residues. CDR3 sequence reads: CASRTSGSSEQYF. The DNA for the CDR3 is TGTGCCAGCAGAACTAGCGGGAGTAGCGAGCAGTACTTC.

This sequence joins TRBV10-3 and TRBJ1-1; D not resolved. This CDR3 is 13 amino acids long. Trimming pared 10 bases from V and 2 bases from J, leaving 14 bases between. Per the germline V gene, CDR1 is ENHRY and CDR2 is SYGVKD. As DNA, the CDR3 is TGTGCCACCCGAATGGACCTCAACACTGAAGCTTTCTTT. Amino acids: CATRMDLNTEAFF.

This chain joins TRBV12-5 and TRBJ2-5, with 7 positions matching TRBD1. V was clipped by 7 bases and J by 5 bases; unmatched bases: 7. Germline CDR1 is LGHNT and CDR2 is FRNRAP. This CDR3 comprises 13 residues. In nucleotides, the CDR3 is TGTGCTAGTGCACAGGGGTTAATGGAGACCCAGTACTTC. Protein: CASAQGLMETQYF.

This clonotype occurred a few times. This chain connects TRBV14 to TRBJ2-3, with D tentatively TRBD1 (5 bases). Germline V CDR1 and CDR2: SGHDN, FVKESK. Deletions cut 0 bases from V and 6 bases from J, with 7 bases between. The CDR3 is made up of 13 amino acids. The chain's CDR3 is CASSQENRDTQYF. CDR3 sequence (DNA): TGTGCCAGCAGCCAAGAGAACAGGGATACGCAGTATTTT.

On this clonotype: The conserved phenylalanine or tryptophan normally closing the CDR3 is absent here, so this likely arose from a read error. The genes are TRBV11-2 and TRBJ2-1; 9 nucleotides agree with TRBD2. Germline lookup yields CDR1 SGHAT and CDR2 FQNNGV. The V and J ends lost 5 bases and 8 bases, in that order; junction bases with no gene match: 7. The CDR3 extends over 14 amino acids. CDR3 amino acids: CASSAVAGVHEQFL. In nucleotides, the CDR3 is TGTGCCAGCAGCGCTGTAGCGGGAGTCCATGAGCAGTTCCTC.

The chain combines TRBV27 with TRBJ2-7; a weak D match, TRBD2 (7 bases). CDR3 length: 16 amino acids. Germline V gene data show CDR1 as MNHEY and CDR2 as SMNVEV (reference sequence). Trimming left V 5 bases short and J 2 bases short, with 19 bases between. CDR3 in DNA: TGTGCCAGCAGTAAGGGGGGGTCTAGGAGCCCCTACGAGCAGTACTTC. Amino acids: CASSKGGSRSPYEQYF.

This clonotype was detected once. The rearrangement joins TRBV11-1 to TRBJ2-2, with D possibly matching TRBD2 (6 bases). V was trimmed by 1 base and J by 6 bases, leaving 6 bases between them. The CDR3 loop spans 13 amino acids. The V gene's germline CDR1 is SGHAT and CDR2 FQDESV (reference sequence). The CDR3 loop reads CASSLGEAGELFF. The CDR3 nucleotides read TGTGCCAGCAGCTTAGGGGAGGCCGGGGAGCTGTTTTTT.

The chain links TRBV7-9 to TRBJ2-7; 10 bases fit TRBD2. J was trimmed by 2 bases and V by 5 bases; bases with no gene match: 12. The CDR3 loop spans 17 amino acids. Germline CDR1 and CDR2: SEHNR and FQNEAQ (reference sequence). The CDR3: CASSPGLAGEKPYEQYF. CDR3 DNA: TGTGCCAGCAGCCCAGGGCTAGCGGGAGAAAAGCCCTACGAGCAGTACTTC.

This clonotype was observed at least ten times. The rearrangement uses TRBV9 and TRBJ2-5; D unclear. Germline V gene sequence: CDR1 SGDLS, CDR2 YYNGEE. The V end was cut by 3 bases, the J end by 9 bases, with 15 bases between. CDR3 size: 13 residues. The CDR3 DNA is TGTGCCAGCAGCGATAGGTCCCTTGTGGCCCAGTACTTC. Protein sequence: CASSDRSLVAQYF.

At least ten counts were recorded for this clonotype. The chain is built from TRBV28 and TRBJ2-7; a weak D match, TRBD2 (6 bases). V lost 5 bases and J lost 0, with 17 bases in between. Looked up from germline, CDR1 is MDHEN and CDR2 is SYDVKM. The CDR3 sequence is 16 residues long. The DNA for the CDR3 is TGTGCCAGCAGTCGGTGGGGACTTTCTAGCTCCTACGAGCAGTACTTC. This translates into CASSRWGLSSSYEQYF.

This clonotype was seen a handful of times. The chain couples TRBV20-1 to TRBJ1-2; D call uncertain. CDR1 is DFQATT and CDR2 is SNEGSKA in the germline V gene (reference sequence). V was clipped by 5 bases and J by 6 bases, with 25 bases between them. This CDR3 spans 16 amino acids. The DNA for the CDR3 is TGCAGTGCTCACCCAATAGTTGCTCGAGGGAGAGATGGCTACACCTTC. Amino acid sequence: CSAHPIVARGRDGYTF.

The CDR3 bases are TGTGCCAGCAGCCAGGGGCGGGAGCAGGGCAATGAGCAGTTCTTC. Protein: CASSQGREQGNEQFF. This chain connects TRBV5-4 to TRBJ2-1, with a possible D match to TRBD2 (7 bases). V gave up 4 bases and J gave up 6 bases, with 17 bases separating them. This CDR3 is 15 amino acids long. Germline CDR1 is SGHNT and CDR2 is YYREEE (reference sequence).

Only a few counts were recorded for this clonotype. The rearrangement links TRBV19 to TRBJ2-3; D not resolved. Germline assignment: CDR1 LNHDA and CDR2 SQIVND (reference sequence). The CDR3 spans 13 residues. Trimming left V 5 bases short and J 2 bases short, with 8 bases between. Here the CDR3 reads CASSSYTTDTQYF. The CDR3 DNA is TGTGCCAGTAGTTCCTATACCACAGATACGCAGTATTTT.

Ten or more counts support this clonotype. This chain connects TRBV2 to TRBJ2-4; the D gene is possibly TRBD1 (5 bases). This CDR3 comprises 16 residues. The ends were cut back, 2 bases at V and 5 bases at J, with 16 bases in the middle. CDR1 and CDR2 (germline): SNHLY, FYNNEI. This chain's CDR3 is CASSELAGYGENIQYF. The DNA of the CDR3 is TGTGCCAGCAGTGAACTTGCAGGGTATGGCGAAAACATTCAGTACTTC.

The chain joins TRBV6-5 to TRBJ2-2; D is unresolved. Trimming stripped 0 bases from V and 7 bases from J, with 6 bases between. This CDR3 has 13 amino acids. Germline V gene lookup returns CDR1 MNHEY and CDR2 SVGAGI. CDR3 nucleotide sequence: TGTGCCAGCAGTTACTCGAGAAGCGGGGAGCTGTTTTTT. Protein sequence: CASSYSRSGELFF.

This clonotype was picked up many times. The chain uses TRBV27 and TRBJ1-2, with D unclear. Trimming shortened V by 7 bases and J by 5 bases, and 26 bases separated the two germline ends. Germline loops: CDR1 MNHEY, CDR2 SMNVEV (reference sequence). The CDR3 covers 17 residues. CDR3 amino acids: CASISRVPRRGWYGYTF. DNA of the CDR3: TGTGCCAGCATCAGTCGAGTCCCCCGGCGGGGTTGGTATGGCTACACCTTC.

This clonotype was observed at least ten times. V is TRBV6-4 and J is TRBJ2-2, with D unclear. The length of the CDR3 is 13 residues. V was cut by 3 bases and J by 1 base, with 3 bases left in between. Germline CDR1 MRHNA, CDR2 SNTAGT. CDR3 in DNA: TGTGCCAGCAGTGAGGGGAACACCGGGGAGCTGTTTTTT. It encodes CASSEGNTGELFF.

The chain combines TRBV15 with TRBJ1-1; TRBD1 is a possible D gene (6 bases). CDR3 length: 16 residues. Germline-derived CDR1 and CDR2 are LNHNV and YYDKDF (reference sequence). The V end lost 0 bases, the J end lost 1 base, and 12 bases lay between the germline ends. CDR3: CATSRDRTRGNTEAFF. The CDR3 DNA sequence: TGTGCCACCAGCAGAGACAGGACCAGGGGGAACACTGAAGCTTTCTTT.

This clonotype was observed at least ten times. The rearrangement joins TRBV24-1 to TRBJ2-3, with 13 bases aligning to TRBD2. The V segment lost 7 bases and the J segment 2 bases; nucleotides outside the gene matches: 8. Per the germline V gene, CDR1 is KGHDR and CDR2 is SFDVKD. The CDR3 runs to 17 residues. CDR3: CATSPMGLAGITDTQYF. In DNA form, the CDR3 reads TGTGCCACCAGCCCGATGGGACTAGCGGGGATCACAGATACGCAGTATTTT.

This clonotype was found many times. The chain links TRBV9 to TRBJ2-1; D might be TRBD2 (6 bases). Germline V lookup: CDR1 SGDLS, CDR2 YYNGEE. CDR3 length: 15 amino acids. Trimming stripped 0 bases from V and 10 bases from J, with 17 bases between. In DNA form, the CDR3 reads TGTGCCAGCAGCGTAGAAATAGGAGGGATGGACGAGCAGTTCTTC. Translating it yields CASSVEIGGMDEQFF. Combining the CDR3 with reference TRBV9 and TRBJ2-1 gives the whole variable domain DSGVTQTPKHLITATGQRVTLRCSPRSGDLSVYWYQQSLDQGLQFLIQYYNGEERAKGNILERFSAQQFPDLHSELNLSSLELGDSALYFCASSVEIGGMDEQFFGPGTRLTVL.

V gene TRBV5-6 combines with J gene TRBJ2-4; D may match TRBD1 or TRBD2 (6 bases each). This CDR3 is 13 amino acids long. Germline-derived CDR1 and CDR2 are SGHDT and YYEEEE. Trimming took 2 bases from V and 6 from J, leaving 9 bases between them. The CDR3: CASSFRGANIQYF. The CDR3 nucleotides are TGTGCCAGCAGCTTTAGGGGGGCAAACATTCAGTACTTC.

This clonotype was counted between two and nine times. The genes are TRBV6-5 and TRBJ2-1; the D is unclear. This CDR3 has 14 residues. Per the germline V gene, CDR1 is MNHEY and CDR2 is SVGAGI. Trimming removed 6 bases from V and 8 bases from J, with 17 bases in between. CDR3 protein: CASSARLPPHEQFF. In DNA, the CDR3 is TGTGCCAGCAGCGCCCGACTCCCCCCCCATGAGCAGTTCTTC.

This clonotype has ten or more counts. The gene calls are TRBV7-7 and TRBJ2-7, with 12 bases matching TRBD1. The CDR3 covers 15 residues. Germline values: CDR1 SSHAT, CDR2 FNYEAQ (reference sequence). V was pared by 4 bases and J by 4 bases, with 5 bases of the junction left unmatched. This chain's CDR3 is CASSSGQGAPYEQYF. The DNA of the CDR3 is TGTGCCAGCAGCTCGGGACAGGGGGCGCCGTACGAGCAGTACTTC.